The next 5 T cell receptor beta chains were all read from a single sample in a study of technical replicates of blood from a handful of donors. TCRdb's table, derived via immunoSEQ multiplex PCR, lists solely in-frame clones and lacks some. In the table there are tens of thousands of clones, 80% to 95% of which are singletons. Source material: T cells isolated from PBMCs. Receptors originate from a human donor in good health.

The chain combines TRBV10-3 with TRBJ2-7; no clear D. The CDR3 spans 13 residues. The V and J ends lost 5 bases and 3 bases respectively, with 11 bases between them. CDR1 is ENHRY, CDR2 SYGVKD, per germline. CDR3 nucleotide sequence: TGTGCCATCAGTTTTTCACGGAGCTACGAGCAGTACTTC. It specifies CAISFSRSYEQYF.

The chain recombines TRBV5-5 with TRBJ2-1, with 8 bases aligning to TRBD1. CDR3 size: 14 residues. Germline CDR1 SGHKS, CDR2 YYEKEE (reference sequence). The J segment lost 10 bases and the V segment lost 1 base, leaving 7 bases of the junction unmatched. CDR3 nucleotide sequence: TGTGCCAGCAGCTTGAGCTGGACAGGGAACGAGCAGTTCTTC. Its protein product is CASSLSWTGNEQFF.

The chain uses TRBV9 and TRBJ2-3; TRBD1 agrees at 8 bases. The CDR3 extends over 15 amino acids. V lost 0 bases to trimming and J lost 4 bases; unmatched junction nucleotides: 4. CDR1 and CDR2 (germline): SGDLS, YYNGEE. CDR3 nucleotide sequence: TGTGCCAGCAGCGTAGCGGTGACAGGGGCAGATACGCAGTATTTT. This codes for CASSVAVTGADTQYF.

As concerns this clone: Germline is not matched at one junction end, which may reflect a read error. J is TRBJ2-7 and V is TRBV10-1; the match to TRBD1 covers 8 bases. The CDR3 totals 14 residues. CDR1 is WNHNN and CDR2 is SYGVQD in the germline V gene (reference sequence). CDR3 in amino acids: CASSRTGRMYEQYF. The CDR3 nucleotides are TGCGCTAGCAGTCGGACAGGGAGAATGTACGAGCAGTACTTC.

The chain is built from TRBV30 and TRBJ2-7; 7 nucleotides agree with TRBD1. The CDR3 is 13 residues long. From germline, CDR1 is GTSNPN and CDR2 SVGIG (reference sequence). Unmatched junction bases numbered 5, after V lost 4 bases and J lost 2 bases. CDR3 bases: TGTGCCTGGACGAAGACAGGGCCCTACGAGCAGTACTTC. Encoded protein: CAWTKTGPYEQYF.